Listed below are T cell receptor beta chains from one sample, sequenced in a study of brain T cells in children with intractable seizures. Profiled with immunoSEQ multiplex PCR; TCRdb holds only in-frame clones, not every one. In the table there are fewer than 85,000 clones, about 92% of which are singletons. The material was peripheral blood, obtained at surgery. These receptor sequences come from a boy in the first two years of life with tuberous sclerosis and intractable seizures. The CDR3 runs from the conserved cysteine through the conserved F or W. D genes are given only for firm matches.

V,J,D,DNA,CDR3
TRBV30,TRBJ1-1,NA,TGTGCCTGGAGTCCCCTCCGGGAGGGCGAAGCTTTCTTT,CAWSPLREGEAFF
TRBV4-1,TRBJ2-3,NA,TGCGCCAGCGGGACACGCAGCACAGATACGCAGTATTTT,CASGTRSTDTQYF
TRBV6-1,TRBJ1-2,TRBD1,TGTGCCAGCAGTGAGGCTTCCAGGGGGCTACGGGGCTACACCTTC,CASSEASRGLRGYTF
TRBV13,TRBJ2-7,TRBD2,TGTGCCAGCAGCTTAGTAGCGGGGGGATCCTACGAGCAGTACTTC,CASSLVAGGSYEQYF
TRBV30,TRBJ2-7,TRBD2,TGTGCCTGGAGTGTACAGCGGGGGTCCTACGAGCAGTACTTC,CAWSVQRGSYEQYF
TRBV18,TRBJ2-2,TRBD2,TGTGCCAGCTCACCACGGGAGGGCACCGGGGAGCTGTTTTTT,CASSPREGTGELFF
TRBV19,TRBJ1-2,NA,TGTGCCAGTAGTATAGGGGCGGAGACAGAGTGGGCCAACTATGGCTACACCTTC,CASSIGAETEWANYGYTF
TRBV24-1,TRBJ2-3,NA,TGTGCCACCAGTGAGGGCGGATATAGCACAGATACGCAGTATTTT,CATSEGGYSTDTQYF
TRBV19,TRBJ1-2,NA,TGTGCCAGTAGTTGGACTGAGCTCTATGGCTACACCTTC,CASSWTELYGYTF
TRBV27,TRBJ2-7,TRBD1,TGTGCCAGCAGTCTTATAATTCGGGACAGGCCCTTTTTC,CASSLIIRDRPFF